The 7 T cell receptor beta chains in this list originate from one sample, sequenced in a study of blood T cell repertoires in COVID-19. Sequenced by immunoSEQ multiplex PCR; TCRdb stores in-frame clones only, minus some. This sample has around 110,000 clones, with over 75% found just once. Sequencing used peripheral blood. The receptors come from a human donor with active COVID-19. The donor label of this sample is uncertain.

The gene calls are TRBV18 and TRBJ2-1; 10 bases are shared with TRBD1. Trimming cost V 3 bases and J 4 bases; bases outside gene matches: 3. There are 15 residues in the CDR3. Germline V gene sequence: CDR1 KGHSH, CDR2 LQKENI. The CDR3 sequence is CASSPGTGVYNEQFF. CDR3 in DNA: TGTGCCAGCTCACCCGGGACAGGGGTATACAATGAGCAGTTCTTC.

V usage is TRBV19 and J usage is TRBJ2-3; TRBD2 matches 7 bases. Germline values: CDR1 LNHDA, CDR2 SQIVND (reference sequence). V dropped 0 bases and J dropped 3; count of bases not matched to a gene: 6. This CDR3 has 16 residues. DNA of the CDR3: TGTGCCAGTAGTATAGATCTAGCGGTAAATACAGATACGCAGTATTTT. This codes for CASSIDLAVNTDTQYF.

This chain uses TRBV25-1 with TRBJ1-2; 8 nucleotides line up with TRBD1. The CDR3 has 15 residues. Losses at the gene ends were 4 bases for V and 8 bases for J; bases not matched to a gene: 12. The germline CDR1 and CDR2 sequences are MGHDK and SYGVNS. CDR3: CASSASHRGDGGYTF. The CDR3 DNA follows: TGTGCCAGCAGTGCATCCCACAGGGGGGACGGGGGCTACACCTTC.

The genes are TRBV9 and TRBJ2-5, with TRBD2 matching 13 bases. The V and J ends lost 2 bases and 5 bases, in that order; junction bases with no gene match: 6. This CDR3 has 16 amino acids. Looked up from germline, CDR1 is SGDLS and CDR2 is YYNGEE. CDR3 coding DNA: TGTGCCAGCAGCGTCGGACTAGCGGGGGTTTTGGAGACCCAGTACTTC. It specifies CASSVGLAGVLETQYF.

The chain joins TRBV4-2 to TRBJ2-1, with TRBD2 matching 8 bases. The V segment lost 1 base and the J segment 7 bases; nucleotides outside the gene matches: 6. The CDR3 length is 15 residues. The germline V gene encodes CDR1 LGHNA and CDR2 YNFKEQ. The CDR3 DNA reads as TGTGCCAGCAGCCAAGGTGGCGGGGGGAAAAATGAGCAGTTCTTC. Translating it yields CASSQGGGGKNEQFF.

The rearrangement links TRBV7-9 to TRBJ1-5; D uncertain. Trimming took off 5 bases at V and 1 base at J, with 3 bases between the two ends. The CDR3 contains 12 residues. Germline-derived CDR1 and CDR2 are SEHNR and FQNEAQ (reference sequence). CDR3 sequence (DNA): TGTGCCAGCAGCCCGAGCAATCAGCCCCAGCATTTT. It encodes CASSPSNQPQHF.

This CDR3 reads CASSETGANEKLFF. CDR3 bases: TGCGCCAGCAGTGAGACAGGGGCTAATGAAAAACTGTTTTTT. The chain uses TRBV10-1 and TRBJ1-4, with 7 nucleotides matching TRBD1. This CDR3 has 14 amino acids. Germline V gene data show CDR1 as WNHNN and CDR2 as SYGVQD (reference sequence). J lost 3 bases, V lost 2 bases, and 0 bases had no gene match.